The rows below give T cell receptor beta chains drawn from one sample of a study of cytomegalovirus exposure and HLA in healthy donors. The repertoire was sequenced with immunoSEQ multiplex PCR; TCRdb's copy has only in-frame clones and lacks some. In all, the sample yields approximately 120,000 clones. Material: PBMCs. Every receptor here comes from a man aged 35 to 55 in good health and CMV-seronegative. The CDR3 runs from the conserved cysteine through the conserved F or W. Fields, in order: V gene, J gene, D gene, CDR3 DNA, CDR3 protein. A D gene is named only where the DNA matches it firmly.

>TRBV6-5|TRBJ2-1|-
TGTGCCAGCAGTTACTTCGATAGCGCAAACAATGAGCAGTTCTTC
CASSYFDSANNEQFF
>TRBV13|TRBJ2-2|TRBD1
TGTGCCAGCAGCCCGGCGACAGGGTTGGAAACCGGGGAGCTGTTTTTT
CASSPATGLETGELFF
>TRBV13|TRBJ2-1|TRBD2
TGTGCCAGCAGCGCCCGGACTAGCGGGGAACGGAATGAGCAGTTCTTC
CASSARTSGERNEQFF
>TRBV7-6|TRBJ2-1|-
TGTGCCAGCAGCTTAGCCGCGGGCTACAATGAGCAGTTCTTC
CASSLAAGYNEQFF
>TRBV4-2|TRBJ1-4|-
TGTGCCAGCAGCCAAGGCGGGATGGATGGGGATGAAAAACTGTTTTTT
CASSQGGMDGDEKLFF
>TRBV7-2|TRBJ1-5|TRBD1
TGTGCCAGCAGCTTAGGGACAGGCGCTTGGCCCCAGCATTTT
CASSLGTGAWPQHF
>TRBV4-2|TRBJ2-5|TRBD1
TGTGCCAGCAGCCAAGCCGAAGGGGGCGAATGGGAGACCCAGTACTTC
CASSQAEGGEWETQYF
>TRBV28|TRBJ1-2|-
TGTGCCAGCAGAAGACAGCGCCGATATGGCTACACCTTC
CASRRQRRYGYTF
>TRBV7-6|TRBJ2-5|-
TGTGCCAGCCAGGGGGAGACCCAGTACTTC
CASQGETQYF
>TRBV6-1|TRBJ1-5|-
TGTGCCAGCAGTAATTATTTCAATCAGCCCCAGCATTTT
CASSNYFNQPQHF
>TRBV30|TRBJ2-1|TRBD1
TGTGCCTGGAGTCGGGGGACAGGGACGGATGAGCAGTTCTTC
CAWSRGTGTDEQFF
>TRBV25-1|TRBJ2-5|TRBD1
TGTGCCAGCACGAAACCGGGACAGGGAAAACAAGAGACCCAGTACTTC
CASTKPGQGKQETQYF
>TRBV28|TRBJ2-1|TRBD1
TGTGCCAGCAGCGATCTACAGGGGCTGAATGAGCAGTTCTTC
CASSDLQGLNEQFF
>TRBV6-6|TRBJ2-7|-
TGTGCCAGCAGTTACTACGGTACTTCCTCCTACGAGCAGTACTTC
CASSYYGTSSYEQYF
>TRBV9|TRBJ1-3|-
TGTGCCAGCAGCTCAGGAAACACCATATATTTT
CASSSGNTIYF
>TRBV5-5|TRBJ1-2|TRBD1
TGTGCCAGCAGCGGGGACAGGGGGCAAGTCTATGGCTACACCTTC
CASSGDRGQVYGYTF
>TRBV7-2|TRBJ2-1|TRBD2
TGTGCCAGCAGCTTTTTAGCGGGAGGGTTCTCCTACAATGAGCAGTTCTTC
CASSFLAGGFSYNEQFF
>TRBV10-1|TRBJ2-6|-
TGCGCCAGCAGCAGGGACTCTGGGGCCAACGTCCTGACTTTC
CASSRDSGANVLTF
>TRBV19|TRBJ1-1|TRBD1
TGTGCCAGTAGTATCAGGACAGGGGGCCAAGTCACTGAAGCTTTCTTT
CASSIRTGGQVTEAFF
>TRBV7-9|TRBJ2-3|TRBD1
TGTGCCAGCAGCTTAGGGGACAGGGCTTTGAGAGATACGCAGTATTTT
CASSLGDRALRDTQYF